What follows are 6 T cell receptor beta chains derived from one specimen sequenced in a study of vaccination effects on CD4 cells after COVID-19. Antigen specificity for these receptors is unknown. Sequencing was performed with immunoSEQ multiplex PCR; in TCRdb, only in-frame clones are kept and a portion is missing. This table holds tens of thousands of clones, 76% found once. Investigators separated out CD4+ T cells once about 10 days of culture had passed. Confirmation by PCR established that the person had SARS-CoV-2 infection between March and December 2020. Two-dose BNT162b2 or mRNA-1273 vaccination was given to participants. This specimen was CD4+ T cells from PBMCs cultured without peptide, taken after COVID-19 vaccination. These receptor sequences come from a human donor who had a prior SARS-CoV-2 infection.

This chain links TRBV7-9 with TRBJ2-2; 13 positions match TRBD2. The CDR3 is 15 amino acids. Germline V gene data show CDR1 as SEHNR and CDR2 as FQNEAQ (reference sequence). Trimming took 5 bases from V and 9 from J; bases not matched to a gene: 6. CDR3 bases: TGTGCCAGCAGCCCGGGACTAGCGGGGCCCCGGGAGCTGTTTTTT. Translation: CASSPGLAGPRELFF.

This chain connects TRBV3-1 (or the pseudogene TRBV3-2) to TRBJ1-6; unclear D gene. The CDR3 loop spans 13 amino acids. V lost 1 base and J 13 bases, leaving 11 bases between the germline ends. Per the germline V gene, CDR1 is LGHDT and CDR2 is YNNKEL (reference sequence). DNA of the CDR3: TGTGCCAGCAGCCAAGTGGAGGACCTGCCCCTCCACTTT. Translating gives CASSQVEDLPLHF.

The chain uses TRBV10-3 and TRBJ2-2, with 7 bases identical to TRBD2. The trim removed 0 bases at V and 5 bases at J, leaving 6 bases unmatched. The CDR3 sequence is 16 residues long. Germline loops: CDR1 ENHRY, CDR2 SYGVKD. This CDR3 is CAISESRSGITGELFF. CDR3 in DNA: TGTGCCATCAGTGAGTCTCGAAGCGGGATTACCGGGGAGCTGTTTTTT.

V and J are TRBV7-2 and TRBJ2-7; TRBD1 might be the D (6 bases). The CDR3 extends over 14 amino acids. Looked up from germline, CDR1 is SGHTA and CDR2 is FQGNSA. The V gene lost 5 bases and the J gene lost 0 bases, with 11 bases spanning the gap. The CDR3 spells CASSDTGLSYEQYF. CDR3 coding DNA: TGTGCCAGCAGCGATACAGGGCTCTCCTACGAGCAGTACTTC. The full variable domain, completed using reference TRBV7-2 and TRBJ2-7, is GAGVSQSPSNKVTEKGKDVELRCDPISGHTALYWYRQSLGQGLEFLIYFQGNSAPDKSGLPSDRFSAERTGGSVSTLTIQRTQQEDSAVYLCASSDTGLSYEQYFGPGTRLTVT.

This clone has only a few counts. V usage is TRBV6-5 and J usage is TRBJ1-2; D is unresolved. This CDR3 contains 15 residues. Per germline, CDR1 MNHEY and CDR2 SVGAGI. The germline V and J ends were trimmed by 2 bases and 7 bases, with 17 bases remaining between them. CDR3 protein: CASSYAVGIPLGYTF. In nucleotides, the CDR3 is TGTGCCAGCAGTTACGCCGTAGGAATCCCTCTTGGCTACACCTTC.

This chain joins TRBV2 and TRBJ2-7; D gene ambiguous. CDR3 size: 13 residues. The V gene's germline CDR1 is SNHLY and CDR2 FYNNEI. V was clipped by 1 base and J by 3 bases, with 7 bases between them. The CDR3 DNA reads TGTGCCAGCAGTGAAGTTCCCGTCTACGAGCAGTACTTC. Amino acid sequence: CASSEVPVYEQYF.